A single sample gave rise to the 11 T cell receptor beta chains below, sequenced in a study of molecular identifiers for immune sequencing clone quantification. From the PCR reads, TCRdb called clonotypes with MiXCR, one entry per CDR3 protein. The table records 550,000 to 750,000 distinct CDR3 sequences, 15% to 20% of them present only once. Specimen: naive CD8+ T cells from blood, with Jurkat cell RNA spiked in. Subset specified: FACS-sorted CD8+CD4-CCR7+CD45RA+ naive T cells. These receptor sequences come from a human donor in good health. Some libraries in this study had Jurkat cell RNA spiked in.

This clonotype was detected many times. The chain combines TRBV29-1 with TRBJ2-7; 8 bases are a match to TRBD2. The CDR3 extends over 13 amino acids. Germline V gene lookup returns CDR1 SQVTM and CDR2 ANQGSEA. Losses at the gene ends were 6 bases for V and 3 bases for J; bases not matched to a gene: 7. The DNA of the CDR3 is TGCAGCGTGGTCGAGAGCGGGAGCTACGAGCAGTACTTC. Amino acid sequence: CSVVESGSYEQYF.

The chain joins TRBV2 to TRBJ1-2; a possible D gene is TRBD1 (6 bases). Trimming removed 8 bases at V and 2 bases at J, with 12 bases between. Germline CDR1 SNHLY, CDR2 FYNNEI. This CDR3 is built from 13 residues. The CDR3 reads CASRGPENYGYTF. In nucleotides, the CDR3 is TGTGCCAGCCGGGGGCCAGAGAACTATGGCTACACCTTC.

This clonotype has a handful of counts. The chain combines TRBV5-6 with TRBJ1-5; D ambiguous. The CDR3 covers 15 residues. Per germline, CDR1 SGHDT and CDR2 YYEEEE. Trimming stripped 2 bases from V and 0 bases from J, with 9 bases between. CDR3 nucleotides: TGTGCCAGCAGCTTAAACACCCTTAGCAATCAGCCCCAGCATTTT. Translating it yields CASSLNTLSNQPQHF. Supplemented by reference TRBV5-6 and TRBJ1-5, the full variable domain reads DAGVTQSPTHLIKTRGQQVTLRCSPKSGHDTVSWYQQALGQGPQFIFQYYEEEERQRGNFPDRFSGHQFPNYSSELNVNALLLGDSALYLCASSLNTLSNQPQHFGDGTRLSIL.

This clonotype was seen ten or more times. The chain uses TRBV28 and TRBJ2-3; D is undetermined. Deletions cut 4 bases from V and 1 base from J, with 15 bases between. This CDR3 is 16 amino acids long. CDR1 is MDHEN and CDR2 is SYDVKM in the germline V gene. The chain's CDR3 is CASSSTTLRGTDTQYF. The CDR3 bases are TGTGCCAGCAGTTCTACGACCCTCCGGGGCACAGATACGCAGTATTTT.

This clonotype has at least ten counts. CDR3 residues: CASSWGLAFTGELFF. The CDR3 DNA is TGTGCCAGCAGCTGGGGACTAGCGTTCACCGGGGAGCTGTTTTTT. This chain connects TRBV7-6 to TRBJ2-2, with 10 nucleotides matching TRBD2. This CDR3 has 15 amino acids. V was pared by 4 bases and J by 4 bases, with 3 bases of the junction left unmatched. Germline V gene data show CDR1 as SGHVS and CDR2 as FNYEAQ.

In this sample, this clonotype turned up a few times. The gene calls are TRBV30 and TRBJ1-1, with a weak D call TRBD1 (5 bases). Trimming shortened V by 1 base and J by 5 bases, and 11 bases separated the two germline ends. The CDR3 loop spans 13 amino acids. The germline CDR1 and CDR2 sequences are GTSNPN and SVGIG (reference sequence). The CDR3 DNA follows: TGTGCCTGGAGTGAGGGGTGGAGGACTGAAGCTTTCTTT. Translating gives CAWSEGWRTEAFF.

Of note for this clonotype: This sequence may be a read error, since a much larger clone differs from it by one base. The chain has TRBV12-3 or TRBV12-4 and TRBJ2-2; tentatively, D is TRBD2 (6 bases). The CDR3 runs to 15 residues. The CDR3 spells CASSFVAANTGELVF. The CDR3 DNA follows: TGTGCCAGCAGTTTCGTAGCGGCGAACACCGGGGAGCTGGTTTTT.

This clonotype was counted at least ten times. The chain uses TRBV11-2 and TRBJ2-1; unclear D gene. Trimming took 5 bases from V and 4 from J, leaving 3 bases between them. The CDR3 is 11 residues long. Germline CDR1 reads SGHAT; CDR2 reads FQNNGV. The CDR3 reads CASSQYNEQFF. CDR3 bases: TGTGCCAGCAGCCAATACAATGAGCAGTTCTTC.

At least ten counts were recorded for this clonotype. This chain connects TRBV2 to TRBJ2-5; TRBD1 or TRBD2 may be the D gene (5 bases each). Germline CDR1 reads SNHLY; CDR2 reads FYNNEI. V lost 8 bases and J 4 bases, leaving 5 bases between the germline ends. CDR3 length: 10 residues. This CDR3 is CASGGETQYF. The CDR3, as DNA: TGTGCCAGCGGGGGAGAGACCCAGTACTTC. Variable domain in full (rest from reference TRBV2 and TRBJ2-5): EPEVTQTPSHQVTQMGQEVILRCVPISNHLYFYWYRQILGQKVEFLVSFYNNEISEKSEIFDDQFSVERPDGSNFTLKIRSTKLEDSAMYFCASGGETQYFGPGTRLLVL.

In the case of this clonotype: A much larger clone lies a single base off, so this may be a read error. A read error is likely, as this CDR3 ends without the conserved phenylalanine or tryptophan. CDR3 sequence: CASSQILKTHKGYGYTL. The DNA of the CDR3 is TGCGCCAGCAGCCAGATCCTCAAGACTCACAAGGGCTATGGCTACACCCTC. The rearrangement joins TRBV4-3 to TRBJ1-2; D is undetermined. The V gene lost 3 bases and the J gene lost 4 bases, with 21 bases spanning the gap. Germline V gene lookup returns CDR1 LGHNA and CDR2 YSLEER. The CDR3 spans 17 residues.

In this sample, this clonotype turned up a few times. The CDR3 region is CASSLTLAVTDTQYF. The CDR3 DNA reads TGTGCCAGCAGTTTAACACTAGCGGTCACAGATACGCAGTATTTT. The chain uses TRBV12-3 or TRBV12-4 and TRBJ2-3; 8 nucleotides agree with TRBD2. The V segment lost 2 bases and the J segment 2 bases; nucleotides outside the gene matches: 3. This CDR3 has 15 amino acids.